The present T cell receptor (beta chain) was sequenced within a study of blood T cell repertoires in COVID-19. The CDR3 runs 17 residues. V trimming: 0 bases; J trimming: 4 bases; junction bases outside the gene matches: 4. Germline CDR1 is SGHRS and CDR2 is YFSETQ. Some clones are missing from TCRdb's copy, which holds only in-frame ones; the method was immunoSEQ multiplex PCR. Among under 250,000 clones listed, 83% were seen once. The rearrangement links TRBV5-1 to TRBJ2-1; the match to TRBD2 covers 13 bases. The sequencing sample was made of peripheral blood. This receptor was identified in a man aged 35-49 years with active or convalescent COVID-19. CDR3 loop: CASSLASLAGGYNEQFF. CDR3 sequence (DNA): TGCGCCAGCAGCTTGGCTTCACTAGCGGGGGGGTACAATGAGCAGTTCTTC.